This TCR beta chain is drawn from a study of blood T cell repertoires in COVID-19. The CDR3 loop spans 16 amino acids. Germline V CDR1 and CDR2: SGHTS, YDEGEE. With V trimmed by 4 bases and J by 10 bases, 9 bases remained unmatched. The repertoire was sequenced with immunoSEQ multiplex PCR; TCRdb's copy has only in-frame clones and lacks some. The sample includes about 200,000 clones, approximately 85% of them seen just once. Seattle participants joined during active infection and were tracked over time. Material for sequencing was peripheral blood. The chain links TRBV5-8 to TRBJ2-1; 15 bases are shared with TRBD2. The clonotype comes from a woman in her 70s with COVID-19, enrolled during active disease. This CDR3 is CASSPYRGLAGGEQFF. As DNA, the CDR3 is TGTGCCAGCAGCCCTTATCGTGGACTAGCGGGAGGGGAGCAGTTCTTC.